This T cell receptor beta chain was retrieved from a study of shared clonotypes between healthy human individuals. Genomic DNA (from each subset) was split evenly across several immunoSEQ plates. Sequenced by immunoSEQ multiplex PCR; TCRdb stores in-frame clones only, minus some. The top ten clones hold roughly 0.34% of a sample with about 2.5 million clones, around 90% of them seen once. A remark on this clone: Its antigen is still unknown.

The V end was cut by 4 bases, the J end by 7 bases, with 11 bases between. The CDR3 is made up of 13 amino acids. Germline CDR1 SGHTA, CDR2 FQGNSA. Study-wide results and limits: Sharing of clonotypes among donors was expected to vary with sequencing depth.

The sequencing sample was made of naive CD4+ T cells from PBMCs. Subset specified: CD45RA+ positively selected. This TCR was recovered from a young man in good health. Some clones in this sample may be carry-over from other donors' samples. The chain employs TRBV7-2 and TRBJ2-1; possibly TRBD2 for D (5 bases). Written as DNA, the CDR3 is TGTGCCAGCAGCTCCCCATGGGAGAATGAGCAGTTCTTC. This translates into CASSSPWENEQFF.